The entry below describes one T cell receptor (beta chain). The antigen remains unidentified. This sample is drawn from a study of T cell responses to AZD1222 COVID-19 vaccine. Method: immunoSEQ multiplex PCR; TCRdb's copy keeps in-frame clones and lacks some. The sample includes about 99,000 clones, more than 90% of them seen just once. Germline CDR1 reads MNHEY; CDR2 reads SMNVEV (reference sequence). The V and J ends lost 0 bases and 6 bases respectively, with 5 bases between them. The CDR3 length is 13 residues. Study-level findings and limits: White British donors predominated, females outnumbered males, and clonal diversity was possibly underestimated. Seropositive status at baseline applied to only six AZD1222 recipients. Nearly half of spike-specific TCRs reportedly go after variant regions that carry no mutations.

Source: peripheral blood, taken on day 0 of AZD1222 vaccination. This clonotype originated in an adult in good health. This sequence joins TRBV27 and TRBJ2-2, with unresolved D. Here the CDR3 reads CASSLSRSGELFF. The CDR3 nucleotides read TGTGCCAGCAGTTTATCCCGCTCCGGGGAGCTGTTTTTT.